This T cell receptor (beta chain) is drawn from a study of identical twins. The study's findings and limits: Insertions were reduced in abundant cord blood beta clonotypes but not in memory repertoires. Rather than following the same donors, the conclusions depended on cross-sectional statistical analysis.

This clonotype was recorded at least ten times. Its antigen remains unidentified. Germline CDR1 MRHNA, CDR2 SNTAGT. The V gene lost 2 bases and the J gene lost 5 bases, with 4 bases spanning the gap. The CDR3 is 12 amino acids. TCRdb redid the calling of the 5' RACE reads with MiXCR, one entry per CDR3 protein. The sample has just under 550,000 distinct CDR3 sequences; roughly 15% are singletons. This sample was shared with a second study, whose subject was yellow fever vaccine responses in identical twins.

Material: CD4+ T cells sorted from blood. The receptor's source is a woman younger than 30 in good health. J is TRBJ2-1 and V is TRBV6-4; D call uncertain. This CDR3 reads CASSDNNNEQFF. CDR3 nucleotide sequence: TGTGCCAGCAGTGACAACAACAATGAGCAGTTCTTC.